This TCR beta chain is drawn from a study of blood T cell repertoires in COVID-19. This clone was detected a few times. CDR1 is SGHAT, CDR2 FQNNGV, per germline. The length of the CDR3 is 15 residues. Losses at the gene ends were 1 base for V and 7 bases for J; bases not matched to a gene: 7. Data came from immunoSEQ multiplex PCR; TCRdb stores just in-frame clones and leaves some out. The sample records roughly 220,000 clones, 75% to 90% being singletons. V and J are TRBV11-2 and TRBJ2-1; 7 bases match TRBD1. This clonotype was obtained from a man aged 25-45 years who had recovered from COVID-19. The sample consisted of peripheral blood. The CDR3 DNA follows: TGTGCCAGCAGCTTAGGGGACAGCCCTCTGAATGAGCAGTTCTTC. This gives the protein CASSLGDSPLNEQFF.